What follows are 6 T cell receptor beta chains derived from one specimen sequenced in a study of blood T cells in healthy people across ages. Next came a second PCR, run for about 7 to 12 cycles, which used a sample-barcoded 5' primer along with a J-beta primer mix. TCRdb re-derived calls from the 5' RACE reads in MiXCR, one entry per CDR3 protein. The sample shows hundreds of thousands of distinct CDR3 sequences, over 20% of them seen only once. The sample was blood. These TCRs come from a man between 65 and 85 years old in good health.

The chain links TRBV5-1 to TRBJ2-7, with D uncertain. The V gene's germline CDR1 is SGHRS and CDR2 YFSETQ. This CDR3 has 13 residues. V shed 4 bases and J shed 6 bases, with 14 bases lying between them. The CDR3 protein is CASSPFDNLEQYF. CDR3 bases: TGCGCCAGCAGCCCCTTCGACAACCTCGAGCAGTACTTC.

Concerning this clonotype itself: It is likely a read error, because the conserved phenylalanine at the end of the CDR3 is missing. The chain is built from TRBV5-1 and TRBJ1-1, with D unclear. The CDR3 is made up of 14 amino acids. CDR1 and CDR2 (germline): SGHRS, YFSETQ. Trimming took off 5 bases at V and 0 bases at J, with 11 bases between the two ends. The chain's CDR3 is CASRSTAMNTEAFS. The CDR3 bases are TGCGCCAGCAGGTCGACGGCGATGAACACTGAAGCTTTCTCT.

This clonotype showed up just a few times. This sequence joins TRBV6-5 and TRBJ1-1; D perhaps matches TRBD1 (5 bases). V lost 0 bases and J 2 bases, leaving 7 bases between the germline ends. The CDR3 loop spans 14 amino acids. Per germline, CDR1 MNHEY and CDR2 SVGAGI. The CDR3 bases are TGTGCCAGCAGTTACTCGGGGCACAACACTGAAGCTTTCTTT. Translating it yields CASSYSGHNTEAFF.

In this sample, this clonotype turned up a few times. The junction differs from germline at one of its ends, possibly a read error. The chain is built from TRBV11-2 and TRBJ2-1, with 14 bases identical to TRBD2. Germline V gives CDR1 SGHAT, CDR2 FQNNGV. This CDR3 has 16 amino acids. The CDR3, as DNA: TGTGCCAGCAGCCTTCGACTAGCGGGAGGGTACAATGAGCAGTCCTTC. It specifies CASSLRLAGGYNEQSF. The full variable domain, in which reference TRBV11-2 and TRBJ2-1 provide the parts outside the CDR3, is EAGVAQSPRYKIIEKRQSVAFWCNPISGHATLYWYQQILGQGPKLLIQFQNNGVVDDSQLPKDRFSAERLKGVDSTLKIQPAKLEDSAVYLCASSLRLAGGYNEQSFGPGTRLTVL.

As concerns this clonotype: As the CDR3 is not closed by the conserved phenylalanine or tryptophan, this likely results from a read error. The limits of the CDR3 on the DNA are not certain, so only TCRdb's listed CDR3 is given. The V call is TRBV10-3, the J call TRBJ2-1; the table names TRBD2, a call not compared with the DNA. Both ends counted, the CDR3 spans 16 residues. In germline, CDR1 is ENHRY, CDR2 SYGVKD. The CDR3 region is CAISESVGTSGGPSRL.

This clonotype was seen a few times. The CDR3 nucleotides are TGTGCCAGCAGCCAAGGTGGGAGCAGACACCAGCCCCAGCATTTT. Its translation is CASSQGGSRHQPQHF. This chain connects TRBV14 to TRBJ1-5; D is uncertain. Germline-derived CDR1 and CDR2 are SGHDN and FVKESK. V shed 1 base and J shed 7 bases, with 14 bases lying between them. This CDR3 has 15 amino acids.